The 2 T cell receptor beta chains in this list originate from one sample, sequenced in a study of vaccination and CD4 T cells after COVID-19. The treatment was: 10-day PBMC culture with coronavirus spike peptide pools or control peptides (ViraFEST assay). Sequencing of the DNA from cultured CD4+ T cells was carried out with the Oncomine TCR Beta short-read assay. TCRdb ran MiXCR on the PCR reads and lists one entry per CDR3 protein. Altogether about 21,000 distinct CDR3 sequences are present, roughly two fifths being singletons, with the ten largest covering over 4%. For these receptors, no antigen is known. Sequencing was performed on CD4+ T cells from blood, cultured in vitro, taken before SARS-CoV-2 vaccination. The source is a human donor who had recovered from COVID-19.

This clonotype was seen more than once but under ten times. The chain joins TRBV19 to TRBJ2-3; 9 bases map to TRBD2. The CDR3 has 15 amino acids. CDR1 is LNHDA, CDR2 SQIVND, per germline (reference sequence). V lost 6 bases to trimming and J lost 1 base; unmatched junction nucleotides: 5. The CDR3 DNA reads TGTGCCAGTAGCCTAGCGGGGCAGGGCACAGATACGCAGTATTTT. Residues: CASSLAGQGTDTQYF. The full variable domain, with the rest looked up from reference TRBV19 and TRBJ2-3, is DGGITQSPKYLFRKEGQNVTLSCEQNLNHDAMYWYRQDPGQGLRLIYYSQIVNDFQKGDIAEGYSVSREKKESFPLTVTSAQKNPTAFYLCASSLAGQGTDTQYFGPGTRLTVL.

This chain uses TRBV11-2 with TRBJ2-7, with unresolved D. Germline V gene sequence: CDR1 SGHAT, CDR2 FQNNGV. The CDR3 has 12 residues. Trimming pared 3 bases from V and 4 bases from J, leaving 7 bases between. The chain's CDR3 is CASSLAVYEQYF. The DNA for the CDR3 is TGTGCCAGCAGCTTGGCCGTTTACGAGCAGTACTTC.